The 14 T cell receptor beta chains reported below all come from one sample, sequenced in a study of prognosis after radiotherapy for stage I lung cancer. Researchers used two-round multiplex PCR to amplify TCR beta CDR3 starting from genomic DNA. Round one of PCR was performed, and it used primers specific to each TRBV and TRBJ gene. TCRdb recomputed calls from the multiplex PCR reads with MiXCR, one row per CDR3 protein. The data contain 11,000 to 15,000 distinct CDR3 sequences, more than 35% of them singletons. This specimen consisted of PBMCs, obtained before or after stereotactic body radiation therapy (not recorded which). These TCRs come from a donor aged 50 or older with non-small cell lung cancer.

In this sample, this clonotype turned up once. The chain employs TRBV11-1 and TRBJ1-2; D remains unclear. Deletions cut 5 bases from V and 6 bases from J, with 16 bases between. Germline CDR1 and CDR2: SGHAT and FQDESV (reference sequence). The CDR3 runs to 14 residues. The CDR3 region is CASSVGRRMHGYTF. In DNA, the CDR3 is TGTGCCAGCAGCGTAGGTAGGAGGATGCATGGCTACACCTTC.

This clonotype was found many times. The V call is TRBV4-1, the J call TRBJ1-4; D perhaps matches TRBD1 (5 bases). Trimming took off 3 bases at V and 3 bases at J, with 17 bases between the two ends. Per germline, CDR1 MGHRA and CDR2 YSYEKL. CDR3 size: 17 residues. The CDR3 DNA follows: TGCGCCAGCAGCCAGAGGCGCCTAGGGGCGGCTAATGAAAAACTGTTTTTT. As protein: CASSQRRLGAANEKLFF.

By share, this clonotype counts as medium-sized (0.01 to 0.1%). The chain uses TRBV28 and TRBJ2-1, with no clear D. The V end was cut by 3 bases, the J end by 3 bases, with 12 bases between. The germline V gene has CDR1 MDHEN and CDR2 SYDVKM. This CDR3 comprises 15 residues. The CDR3 region is CASSLGPGSYNEQFF. Here the CDR3 DNA reads TGTGCCAGCAGTTTGGGCCCCGGTAGCTACAATGAGCAGTTCTTC.

The chain uses TRBV11-2 and TRBJ2-1; D uncertain. Germline CDR1 is SGHAT and CDR2 is FQNNGV. The CDR3 has 15 residues. V was trimmed by 6 bases and J by 10 bases, leaving 22 bases between them. For the CDR3, the DNA is TGTGCCAGCAGTGGTGTAGTGGGTCAGGTGTGGGAGCAGTTCTTC. This gives the protein CASSGVVGQVWEQFF.

This clonotype was seen at least ten times. The V call is TRBV20-1, the J call TRBJ2-2, with D perhaps TRBD2 (5 bases). The germline gives CDR1 DFQATT, CDR2 SNEGSKA (reference sequence). Trimming removed 0 bases at V and 5 bases at J, with 16 bases between. The CDR3 loop spans 16 amino acids. The CDR3 sequence is CSARDTRRAATGELFF. For the CDR3, the DNA is TGCAGTGCTAGAGATACGCGTCGAGCGGCTACCGGGGAGCTGTTTTTT.

This clonotype was recorded at least ten times. The chain has TRBV20-1 and TRBJ1-5; 9 bases are a match to TRBD1. Germline V gene sequence: CDR1 DFQATT, CDR2 SNEGSKA (reference sequence). The CDR3 has 13 amino acids. After removal of 6 bases from V and 6 bases from J, the junction contained 6 bases not matched to a gene. The CDR3 DNA sequence: TGCAGTGCCACCGGGACAGGGACTCAGCCCCAGCATTTT. Protein product: CSATGTGTQPQHF.

Notes on this clonotype: This likely reflects a read error, since a far larger clone is one base away. The chain has TRBV2 and TRBJ2-3; TRBD1 might be the D (7 bases). CDR3 length: 15 residues. CDR1 is SNHLY and CDR2 is FYNNEI in the germline V gene. For the CDR3, the DNA is TGTGCCAGCAGTGACGGAGGGGGCGAGACAGATAAGCAGTATTTT. Translation: CASSDGGGETDKQYF.

On this clonotype itself: This may be a read error: a much more frequent sequence differs by one nucleotide. The chain couples TRBV3-1 to TRBJ2-1, with TRBD2 matching 8 bases. This CDR3 contains 15 residues. Germline CDR1 and CDR2: LGHDT and YNNKEL (reference sequence). V dropped 7 bases and J dropped 7; count of bases not matched to a gene: 12. The CDR3 bases are TGTGCCAGCATCCGCTCCGGGACTAGGGGGAATGAGCAGTTCTTC. It codes for CASIRSGTRGNEQFF.

This clonotype is deemed medium-sized (0.01 to 0.1%). This sequence joins TRBV27 and TRBJ2-5; 7 bases agree with TRBD1. This CDR3 has 16 amino acids. The germline gives CDR1 MNHEY, CDR2 SMNVEV (reference sequence). Unmatched junction bases numbered 10, after V lost 6 bases and J lost 0 bases. In nucleotides, the CDR3 is TGTGCCAGCAGCTTACGGGACAGCCTAAACCAAGAGACCCAGTACTTC. Amino acid sequence: CASSLRDSLNQETQYF.

This clonotype occurred many times. The rearrangement joins TRBV30 to TRBJ1-1, with unresolved D. The CDR3 is 11 residues long. Germline V gene sequence: CDR1 GTSNPN, CDR2 SVGIG (reference sequence). Trimming pared 1 base from V and 7 bases from J, leaving 7 bases between. CDR3 sequence (DNA): TGTGCCTGGAGTGCGACCGATGAAGCTTTCTTT. This translates into CAWSATDEAFF.

This clonotype was recorded many times. V gene TRBV7-9 combines with J gene TRBJ2-1, with D maybe TRBD1 (5 bases). Per the germline V gene, CDR1 is SEHNR and CDR2 is FQNEAQ (reference sequence). The CDR3 is made up of 12 amino acids. V was trimmed by 4 bases and J by 8 bases, leaving 9 bases between them. CDR3: CASSSRVDEQFF. The DNA of the CDR3 is TGTGCCAGCAGCTCCAGGGTCGATGAGCAGTTCTTC.

In the case of this clonotype: A read error is the likely source, as a far larger clone sits one nucleotide away. V usage is TRBV6-9 and J usage is TRBJ2-3; D uncertain. This CDR3 is built from 12 residues. Germline V gene lookup returns CDR1 MNHGY and CDR2 SVAAGI. DNA of the CDR3: TGTGCCAGCAATTATAACGCAGATACGCAGTATTTT. It yields the protein CASNYNADTQYF.

As regards this clonotype: One end of the junction is discordant with germline, which a read error may explain. The genes are TRBV28 and TRBJ1-2; no reliable D call. Germline lookup yields CDR1 MDHEN and CDR2 SYDVKM. The CDR3 contains 12 residues. CDR3: CASTLAGFGYAF. The CDR3 DNA is TGTGCCAGCACTTTAGCCGGGTTTGGCTACGCCTTC.

Within the sample, this clonotype is medium-sized. The V and J genes are TRBV19 and TRBJ1-6, with D unresolved. Trimming stripped 3 bases from V and 7 bases from J, with 7 bases between. CDR3 length: 13 amino acids. The V gene's germline CDR1 is LNHDA and CDR2 SQIVND (reference sequence). CDR3 sequence reads: CASSINLNSPLHF. Here the CDR3 DNA reads TGTGCCAGTAGTATTAACCTAAATTCACCCCTCCACTTT. The full variable domain, rest sourced from reference TRBV19 and TRBJ1-6, is DGGITQSPKYLFRKEGQNVTLSCEQNLNHDAMYWYRQDPGQGLRLIYYSQIVNDFQKGDIAEGYSVSREKKESFPLTVTSAQKNPTAFYLCASSINLNSPLHFGNGTRLTVT.